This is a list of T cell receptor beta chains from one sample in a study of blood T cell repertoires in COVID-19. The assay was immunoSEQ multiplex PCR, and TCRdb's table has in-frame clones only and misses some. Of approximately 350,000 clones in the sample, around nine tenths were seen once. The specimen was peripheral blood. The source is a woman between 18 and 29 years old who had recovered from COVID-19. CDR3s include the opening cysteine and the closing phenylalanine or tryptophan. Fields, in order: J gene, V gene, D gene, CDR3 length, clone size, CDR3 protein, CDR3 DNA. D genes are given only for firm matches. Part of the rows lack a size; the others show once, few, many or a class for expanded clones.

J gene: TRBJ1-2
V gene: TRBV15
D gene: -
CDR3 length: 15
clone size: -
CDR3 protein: CATSRDLGGDYGYTF
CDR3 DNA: TGTGCCACCAGCAGAGATCTAGGGGGAGACTATGGCTACACCTTC

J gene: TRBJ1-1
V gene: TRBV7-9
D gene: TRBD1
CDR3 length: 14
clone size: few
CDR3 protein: CASTPGQGSTEAFF
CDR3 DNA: TGTGCCAGCACCCCTGGACAGGGCAGCACTGAAGCTTTCTTT

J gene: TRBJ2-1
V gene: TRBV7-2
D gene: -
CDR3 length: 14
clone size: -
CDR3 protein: CASSLQRTNNEQFF
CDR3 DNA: TGTGCCAGCAGCTTACAGCGGACCAACAATGAGCAGTTCTTC

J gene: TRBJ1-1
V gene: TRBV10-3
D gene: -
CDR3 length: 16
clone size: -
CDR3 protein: CAISVLLASRGTEAFF
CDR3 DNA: TGTGCCATCAGTGTTTTATTGGCATCCCGGGGCACTGAAGCTTTCTTT

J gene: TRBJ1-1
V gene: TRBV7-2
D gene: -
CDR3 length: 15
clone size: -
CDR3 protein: CASSLAGAGRAEAFF
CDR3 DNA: TGTGCCAGCAGCTTAGCGGGGGCCGGGAGGGCTGAAGCTTTCTTT

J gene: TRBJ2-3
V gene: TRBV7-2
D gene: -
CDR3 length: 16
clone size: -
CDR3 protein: CASSSPEEWRGDTQYF
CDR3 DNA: TGTGCCAGCAGCTCCCCGGAGGAATGGCGGGGAGATACGCAGTATTTT

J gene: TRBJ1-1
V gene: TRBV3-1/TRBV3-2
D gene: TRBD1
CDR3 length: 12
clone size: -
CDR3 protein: CASSRGQAEAFF
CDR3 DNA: TGTGCCAGCAGCCGCGGACAGGCTGAAGCTTTCTTT

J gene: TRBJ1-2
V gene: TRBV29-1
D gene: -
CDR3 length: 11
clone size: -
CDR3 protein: CSVGQDYGYTF
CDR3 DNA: TGCAGCGTTGGACAGGACTATGGCTACACCTTC

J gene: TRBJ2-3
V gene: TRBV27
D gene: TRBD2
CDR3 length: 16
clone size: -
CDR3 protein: CASLTYSGRAPDTQYF
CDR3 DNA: TGTGCCAGCCTCACCTATAGCGGGAGGGCCCCAGATACGCAGTATTTT

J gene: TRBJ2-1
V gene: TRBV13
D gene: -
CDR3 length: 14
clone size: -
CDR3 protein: CASSFRQYIDEQFF
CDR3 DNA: TGTGCCAGCAGCTTTAGACAGTACATCGATGAGCAGTTCTTC

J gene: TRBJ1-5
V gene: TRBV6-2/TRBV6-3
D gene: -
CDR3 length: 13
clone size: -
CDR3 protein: CASSRTRDQPQHF
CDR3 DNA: TGTGCCAGCAGTCGAACACGGGATCAGCCCCAGCATTTT

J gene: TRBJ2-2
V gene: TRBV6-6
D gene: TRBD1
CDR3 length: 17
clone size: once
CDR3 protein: CASSPPAPGGNGGELFF
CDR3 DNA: TGTGCCAGCAGTCCCCCCGCCCCAGGGGGCAATGGCGGGGAGCTGTTTTTT

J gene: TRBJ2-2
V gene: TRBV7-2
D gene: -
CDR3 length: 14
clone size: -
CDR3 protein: CASSFSGTAGELFF
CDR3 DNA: TGTGCCAGCAGCTTTAGCGGGACAGCCGGGGAGCTGTTTTTT

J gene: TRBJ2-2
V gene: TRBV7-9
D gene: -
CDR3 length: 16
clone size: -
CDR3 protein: CASSPRRSGNTGELFF
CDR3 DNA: TGTGCCAGCAGCCCCCGACGGAGCGGGAACACCGGGGAGCTGTTTTTT

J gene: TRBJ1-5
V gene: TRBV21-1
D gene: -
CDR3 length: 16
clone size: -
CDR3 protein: CASSKTPGGNGQPQHF
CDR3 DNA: TGTGCCAGCAGCAAAACCCCAGGGGGCAACGGGCAGCCCCAGCATTTT

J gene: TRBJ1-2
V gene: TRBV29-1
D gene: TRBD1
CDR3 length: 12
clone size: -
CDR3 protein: CSVRTGSYGYTF
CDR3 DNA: TGCAGCGTCCGGACAGGGAGCTATGGCTACACCTTC

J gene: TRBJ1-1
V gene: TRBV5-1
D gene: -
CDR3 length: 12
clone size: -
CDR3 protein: CASSLPGTEAFF
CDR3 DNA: TGCGCCAGCAGCTTGCCGGGCACTGAAGCTTTCTTT

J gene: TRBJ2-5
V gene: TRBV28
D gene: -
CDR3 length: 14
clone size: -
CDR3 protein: CASRLSQPQETQYF
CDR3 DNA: TGTGCCAGCAGATTATCACAACCCCAAGAGACCCAGTACTTC

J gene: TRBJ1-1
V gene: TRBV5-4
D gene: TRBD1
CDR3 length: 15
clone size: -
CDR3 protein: CASSQDRPGDTEAFF
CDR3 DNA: TGTGCCAGCAGCCAGGACAGGCCGGGGGACACTGAAGCTTTCTTT

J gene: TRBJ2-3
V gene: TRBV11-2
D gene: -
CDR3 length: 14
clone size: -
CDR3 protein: CASSFVMRTDTQYF
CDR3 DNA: TGTGCCAGCAGCTTCGTAATGAGGACAGATACGCAGTATTTT

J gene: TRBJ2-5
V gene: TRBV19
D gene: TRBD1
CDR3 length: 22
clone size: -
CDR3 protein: CASSIVGVGGETGQGHRETQYF
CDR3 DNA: TGTGCCAGTAGTATAGTAGGGGTCGGTGGGGAGACAGGACAGGGGCACAGGGAGACCCAGTACTTC

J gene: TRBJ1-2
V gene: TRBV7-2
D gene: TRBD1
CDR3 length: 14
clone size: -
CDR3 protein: CASSLGQGPYGYTF
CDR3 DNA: TGTGCCAGCAGCCTAGGACAGGGACCCTATGGCTACACCTTC

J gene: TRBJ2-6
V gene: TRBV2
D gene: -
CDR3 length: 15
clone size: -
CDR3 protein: CASSEDFSGANVLTF
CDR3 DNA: TGTGCCAGCAGTGAAGACTTTTCTGGGGCCAACGTCCTGACTTTC

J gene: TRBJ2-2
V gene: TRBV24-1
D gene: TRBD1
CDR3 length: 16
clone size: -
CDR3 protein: CATSDWTGKGTGELFF
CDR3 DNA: TGTGCCACCAGTGATTGGACAGGGAAGGGGACCGGGGAGCTGTTTTTT

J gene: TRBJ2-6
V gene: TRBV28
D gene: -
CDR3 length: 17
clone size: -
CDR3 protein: CASSLGGFLAGANVLTF
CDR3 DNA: TGTGCCAGCAGTTTGGGCGGGTTCTTGGCTGGGGCCAACGTCCTGACTTTC